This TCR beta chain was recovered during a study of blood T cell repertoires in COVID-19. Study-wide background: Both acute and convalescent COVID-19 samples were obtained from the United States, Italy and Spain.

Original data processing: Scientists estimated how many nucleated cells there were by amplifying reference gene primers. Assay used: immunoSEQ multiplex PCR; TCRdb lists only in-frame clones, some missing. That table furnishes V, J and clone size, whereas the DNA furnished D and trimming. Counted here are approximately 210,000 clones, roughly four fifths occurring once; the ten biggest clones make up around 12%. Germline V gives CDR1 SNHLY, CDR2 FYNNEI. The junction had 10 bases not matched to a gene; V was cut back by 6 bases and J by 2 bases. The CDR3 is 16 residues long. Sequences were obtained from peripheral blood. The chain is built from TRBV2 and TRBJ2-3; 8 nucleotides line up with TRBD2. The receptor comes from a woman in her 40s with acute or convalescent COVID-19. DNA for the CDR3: TGTGCCAGCAGAGCAGAAGCGGGGGTTATCACAGATACGCAGTATTTT. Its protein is CASRAEAGVITDTQYF.